This TCR beta chain emerged from a study of T cell repertoires in cytomegalovirus infection. Between the trimmed V and J ends, which lost 0 bases and 10 bases, there was a span of 13 bases. Germline assignment: CDR1 SNHLY and CDR2 FYNNEI. The CDR3 extends over 15 amino acids. Each CDR3 protein gets one entry after TCRdb re-called the reads with MiXCR. This table has about 190,000 distinct CDR3 sequences, 7.5% to 10% appearing once. On this clonotype: Being one base from a much bigger clone, this may be a read error. This likely comes from a read error, as the CDR3 has no conserved phenylalanine or tryptophan at its end.

The J gene is TRBJ1-6, the V gene TRBV2; D call uncertain. The material sequenced was PBMCs. This receptor was taken from a human donor in good health (CMV status not recorded). Some clones in this sample may be carry-over from other donors' samples. The CDR3: CASSEAPGVGSPLHL. The CDR3 DNA sequence: TGTGCCAGCAGTGAAGCGCCCGGGGTGGGCTCACCCCTCCACCTT.